Here is one T cell receptor (beta chain) with its context. Participants were aged 18 to 89 years, lived in about 26 US areas, and enrolled virtually. Either two negative PCRs, clearance, or symptom resolution qualified Cohort 3 donors as recovered. Data came from immunoSEQ multiplex PCR; TCRdb stores just in-frame clones and leaves some out. The sample carries 380,000 or so clones, 80% to 90% recorded once. The data belong to a study of blood T cell repertoires in COVID-19. On the study more broadly: T cells, B-cell-depleted T cells, or PBMCs supplied cDNA or gDNA.

This receptor was identified in a man aged 25 to 40 who had recovered from COVID-19. Sequenced: PBMCs or T cells enriched from blood (not recorded which).

This chain's CDR3 is CASSQSAGQHGYTF. The CDR3 DNA is TGTGCCAGCAGCCAATCGGCAGGGCAACACGGCTACACCTTC. This sequence joins TRBV16 and TRBJ1-2; D may be TRBD1 (5 bases). In germline, CDR1 is KGHSY, CDR2 FQNENV. The CDR3 consists of 14 residues. V lost 0 bases and J lost 8, with 13 bases in between.